This entry concerns a single TCR beta chain. This sample was included in a study of blood T cells in healthy people across ages. Study details: About one barcoded beta molecule per two T cells came from capture by template switching.

With a J-beta primer mix and a sample-barcoded 5' primer, a second PCR ran about 6 to 11 cycles. TCRdb re-analysed the 5' RACE reads in MiXCR, keeping a single row per CDR3 protein. Here the sample spans about 1.4 million distinct CDR3 sequences, approximately 59% being singletons. Per the germline V gene, CDR1 is SGHRS and CDR2 is YFSETQ. V was shortened by 4 bases and J by 3 bases, with 14 bases between the two germline ends. The CDR3 contains 14 residues. Sequencing was performed on blood. This receptor was identified in a man aged 18 to 30 in good health. J is TRBJ2-7 and V is TRBV5-1; TRBD2 is a possible D gene (5 bases). CDR3: CASSRDGTNYEQYF. In DNA, the CDR3 is TGCGCCAGCAGCCGGGATGGAACCAACTACGAGCAGTACTTC.